The rows below give T cell receptor beta chains drawn from one sample of a study of blood T cell repertoires in COVID-19. Sequencing used immunoSEQ multiplex PCR; TCRdb keeps in-frame clones, though not all of them. The data contain over 100,000 clones, approximately 90% of them singletons. Sequencing was carried out using peripheral blood. The source of these receptors is a human donor with acute or convalescent COVID-19. The donor label of this sample is uncertain. Both conserved end residues are part of each CDR3. The order of the fields is V gene, D gene, J gene, clone size, CDR3 protein, CDR3 DNA. A D gene is named only where the DNA matches it firmly. Size values are once, few and many counts, or a class for expanded clones, and some rows have none.

TRBV6-5	.	TRBJ1-1	.	CASSQGGHTEAFF	TGTGCCAGCAGTCAGGGAGGACACACTGAAGCTTTCTTT
TRBV30	.	TRBJ2-7	.	CAWSRGLPATYEQYF	TGTGCCTGGAGTAGGGGACTCCCAGCAACCTACGAGCAGTACTTC
TRBV5-5	.	TRBJ1-5	.	CASSLGLNEAQPQHF	TGTGCCAGCAGCTTGGGACTAAACGAGGCACAGCCCCAGCATTTT
TRBV7-8	TRBD1	TRBJ1-1	.	CASSSFGQGYRWNTEAFF	TGTGCCAGCTCCTCCTTCGGACAGGGGTATAGATGGAACACTGAAGCTTTCTTT
TRBV5-1	TRBD2	TRBJ2-7	.	CASSSVAGSSYEQYF	TGCGCCAGCAGCTCTGTAGCGGGGAGCTCCTACGAGCAGTACTTC
TRBV5-1	TRBD1	TRBJ1-1	.	CASSPQTGMNTEAFF	TGCGCCAGCAGCCCCCAGACAGGGATGAACACTGAAGCTTTCTTT
TRBV5-4	TRBD1	TRBJ2-5	once	CASSPTGEPAETQYF	TGTGCCAGCAGCCCGACAGGGGAACCAGCGGAGACCCAGTACTTC
TRBV7-8	TRBD1	TRBJ2-2	.	CASSRGQGTNTGELFF	TGTGCCAGCAGCCGAGGACAGGGAACGAACACCGGGGAGCTGTTTTTT
TRBV13	.	TRBJ2-7	.	CASSILRTHEQYF	TGTGCCAGCAGCATACTACGTACCCACGAGCAGTACTTC
TRBV7-2	.	TRBJ1-4	.	CASSYHTGKGGDNEKLFF	TGTGCCAGCAGCTACCACACGGGTAAAGGTGGAGATAATGAAAAACTGTTTTTT
TRBV19	.	TRBJ1-2	.	CASNVQPGGYTF	TGTGCCAGTAATGTCCAGCCCGGGGGCTACACCTTC
TRBV29-1	.	TRBJ2-1	.	CSVAVYNEQFF	TGCAGCGTTGCGGTCTACAATGAGCAGTTCTTC
TRBV19	TRBD2	TRBJ2-1	.	CASSIDGEREGPLNEQFF	TGTGCCAGTAGTATAGATGGGGAGCGGGAGGGCCCTCTGAATGAGCAGTTCTTC
TRBV19	.	TRBJ2-1	.	CASSIRRNEQFF	TGTGCCAGTAGTATAAGGAGGAATGAGCAGTTCTTC
TRBV10-3	.	TRBJ1-4	.	CATYSPEGEKLFF	TGTGCCACCTACAGCCCCGAGGGTGAAAAACTGTTTTTT
TRBV5-1	.	TRBJ1-2	.	CASSLEQGSGYTF	TGCGCCAGCAGCTTAGAACAGGGTTCTGGCTACACCTTC
TRBV27	.	TRBJ1-6	.	CASGKPDSVYNSPLHF	TGTGCCAGCGGAAAGCCCGACAGCGTCTATAATTCACCCCTCCACTTT
TRBV7-2	.	TRBJ2-3	.	CASSLDVRGDTQYF	TGTGCCAGCAGCTTAGACGTTCGGGGGGATACGCAGTATTTT
TRBV7-9	TRBD1	TRBJ1-4	few	CASSLGQGVEKLFF	TGTGCCAGCAGCTTAGGACAGGGAGTTGAAAAACTGTTTTTT
TRBV5-6	TRBD1	TRBJ2-1	.	CASSLRGTGAYNEQFF	TGTGCCAGCAGCTTGCGGGGGACAGGGGCTTACAATGAGCAGTTCTTC
TRBV3-1/TRBV3-2	.	TRBJ1-2	.	CASSHADRTHGYTF	TGTGCCAGCAGCCACGCCGACAGGACCCATGGCTACACCTTC
TRBV27	.	TRBJ1-5	.	CASSLSRNQPQHF	TGTGCCAGCAGTTTATCGCGGAATCAGCCCCAGCATTTT
TRBV28	.	TRBJ2-7	.	CASSLGGAAEQYF	TGTGCCAGCAGTTTAGGGGGGGCTGCAGAGCAGTACTTC
TRBV6-5	TRBD2	TRBJ2-3	.	CASKYLAGGADTQYF	TGTGCCAGCAAATACTTAGCGGGGGGGGCAGATACGCAGTATTTT
TRBV7-9	.	TRBJ2-1	.	CASISAGGSYNEQFF	TGTGCCAGCATCTCAGCCGGGGGATCCTACAATGAGCAGTTCTTC
TRBV3-1/TRBV3-2	.	TRBJ2-7	.	CASSFNSNSYEQYF	TGTGCCAGCAGCTTCAACAGCAATTCCTACGAGCAGTACTTC
TRBV6-4	.	TRBJ1-1	.	CASRPGGAGAEAFF	TGTGCCAGCAGGCCCGGGGGCGCGGGGGCTGAAGCTTTCTTT
TRBV28	.	TRBJ1-4	.	CASSRQGRGTNEKLFF	TGTGCCAGCAGTAGGCAGGGACGGGGGACTAATGAAAAACTGTTTTTT
TRBV5-1	TRBD1	TRBJ1-2	.	CASSQDGQGAYHGYTF	TGCGCCAGCAGCCAAGACGGACAGGGGGCTTATCATGGCTACACCTTC
TRBV7-9	TRBD1	TRBJ1-1	.	CASSLGTGYTEAFF	TGTGCCAGCAGCTTAGGGACAGGATACACTGAAGCTTTCTTT
TRBV5-1	TRBD1	TRBJ1-4	.	CASSLGQGAFEKLFF	TGCGCCAGCAGCTTGGGACAGGGGGCATTCGAAAAACTGTTTTTT
TRBV5-1	TRBD1	TRBJ1-2	.	CASRPGQGTSYTF	TGCGCCAGCAGACCGGGACAGGGAACGAGCTACACCTTC
TRBV10-3	TRBD2	TRBJ2-1	.	CAISEYFKAGGTHEQFF	TGTGCCATCAGTGAGTATTTTAAAGCGGGAGGGACCCATGAGCAGTTCTTC
TRBV29-1	.	TRBJ2-1	.	CSVVSPLHRGQVYNEQFF	TGCAGCGTTGTGTCGCCCCTTCACCGGGGTCAAGTTTACAATGAGCAGTTCTTC
TRBV6-6	.	TRBJ1-2	.	CASHRGGAGGYTF	TGTGCCAGCCACCGGGGGGGGGCGGGTGGCTACACCTTC
TRBV15	.	TRBJ1-4	.	CATSRRSEGNEKLFF	TGTGCCACCAGCAGGCGGAGCGAAGGCAATGAAAAACTGTTTTTT
TRBV19	TRBD1	TRBJ2-1	once	CACTGGNEQFF	TGTGCCTGCACAGGGGGCAATGAGCAGTTCTTC
TRBV19	TRBD1	TRBJ1-2	few	CASNPGTGSYLNGYTF	TGTGCCAGTAACCCCGGGACAGGGAGTTATTTAAATGGCTACACCTTC
TRBV19	TRBD1	TRBJ2-1	.	CASSIAGQGLNEQFF	TGTGCCAGTAGTATCGCGGGACAGGGGCTAAATGAGCAGTTCTTC
TRBV19	TRBD2	TRBJ2-1	.	CASRRLAGVDPRSEQFF	TGTGCCAGTCGGAGACTAGCGGGAGTCGACCCAAGGAGTGAGCAGTTCTTC
TRBV20-1	TRBD2	TRBJ2-7	.	CSASPPSGRIAYEQYF	TGCAGTGCTAGTCCGCCTAGCGGGAGGATCGCCTACGAGCAGTACTTC
TRBV19	TRBD2	TRBJ2-7	.	CASSNLAGVQERQYF	TGTGCCAGTAGTAACCTAGCGGGGGTACAAGAGCGGCAGTACTTC
TRBV27	TRBD1	TRBJ1-2	.	CASRQRGLGYGYTF	TGTGCCAGCAGACAAAGGGGGCTCGGCTATGGCTACACCTTC
TRBV27	.	TRBJ2-2	.	CASRGWAGRGGGELFF	TGTGCCAGCAGGGGATGGGCCGGAAGAGGGGGCGGGGAGCTGTTTTTT
TRBV7-9	TRBD2	TRBJ2-3	once	CASSRDYTDTQYF	TGTGCCAGCAGCCGGGACTACACAGATACGCAGTATTTT
TRBV6-5	.	TRBJ1-1	.	CASSYEWAGEGTEAFF	TGTGCCAGCAGTTACGAGTGGGCAGGGGAGGGCACTGAAGCTTTCTTT
TRBV7-9	TRBD2	TRBJ2-1	.	CASRGAGGSSYNEQFF	TGTGCCAGCAGAGGGGCGGGCGGGAGCTCCTACAATGAGCAGTTCTTC
TRBV5-1	.	TRBJ2-7	.	CASSLGDSSYEQYF	TGCGCCAGCAGCTTAGGTGACAGCTCCTACGAGCAGTACTTC
TRBV2	.	TRBJ2-3	.	CASSAGLLSTDTQYF	TGTGCCAGCAGTGCGGGACTCTTAAGCACAGATACGCAGTATTTT
TRBV18	TRBD2	TRBJ2-3	.	CASSPNDGRALDTQYF	TGTGCCAGCTCACCAAACGACGGGAGGGCGTTAGATACGCAGTATTTT